This T cell receptor (beta chain) was obtained from a study of T cells after yellow fever vaccination. As for the study in general: Preparing low-cell-number fractions relied on SMART-Seq v4 Ultra Low Input. Overall study results and limits: A weaker but faster secondary response was observed, peaking on day 5 versus 15.

Trimming removed 4 bases from V and 5 bases from J; junction bases left unmatched: 10. The CDR3 sequence is 16 residues long. A single record per CDR3 protein comes from TCRdb applying MiXCR to the 5' RACE reads. The repertoire consists of 620,000 or so distinct CDR3 sequences, with about a sixth occurring once and the leading ten covering roughly 17%. This clonotype was counted between two and nine times. Its matching antigen is unknown. The sequence derives from a man aged 18 to 35 who received the YFV17D yellow fever vaccine. The input for sequencing was PBMCs, taken more than 4 days after the first yellow fever vaccination. The chain joins TRBV12-3 or TRBV12-4 to TRBJ2-1; 8 bases map to TRBD2. This chain's CDR3 is CASSWGKSGGHNEQFF. CDR3 DNA sequence: TGTGCCAGCAGTTGGGGGAAAAGCGGGGGACACAATGAGCAGTTCTTC.